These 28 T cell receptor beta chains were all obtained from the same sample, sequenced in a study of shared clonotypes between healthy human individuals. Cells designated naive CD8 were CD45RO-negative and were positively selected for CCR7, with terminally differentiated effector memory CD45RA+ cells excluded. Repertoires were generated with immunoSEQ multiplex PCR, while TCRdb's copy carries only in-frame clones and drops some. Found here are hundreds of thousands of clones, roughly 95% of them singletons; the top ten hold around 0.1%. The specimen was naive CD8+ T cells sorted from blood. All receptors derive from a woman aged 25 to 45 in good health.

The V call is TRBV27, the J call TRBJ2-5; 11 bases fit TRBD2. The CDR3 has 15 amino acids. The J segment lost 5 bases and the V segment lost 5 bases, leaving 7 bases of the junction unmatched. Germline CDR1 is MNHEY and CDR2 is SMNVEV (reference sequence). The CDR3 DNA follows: TGTGCCAGCAGTCTCATCACTAGCGGGAGCGAGACCCAGTACTTC. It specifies CASSLITSGSETQYF.

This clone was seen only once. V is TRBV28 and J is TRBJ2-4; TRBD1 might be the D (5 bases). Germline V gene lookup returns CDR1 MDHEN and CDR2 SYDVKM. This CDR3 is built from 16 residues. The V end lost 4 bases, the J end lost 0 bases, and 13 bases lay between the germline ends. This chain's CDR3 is CASSYMDTLAKNIQYF. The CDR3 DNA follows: TGTGCCAGCAGTTACATGGACACCCTAGCCAAAAACATTCAGTACTTC.

CDR3 nucleotides: TGTGCCAGCAGCCTTGCTCCCCGACAGGGAGTAGATACGCAGTATTTT. It codes for CASSLAPRQGVDTQYF. V is TRBV7-9 and J is TRBJ2-3, with 7 bases matching TRBD1. V shed 5 bases, J shed 5 bases, and the junction held 13 bases outside the gene matches. This CDR3 has 16 amino acids. CDR1 is SEHNR and CDR2 is FQNEAQ in the germline V gene (reference sequence).

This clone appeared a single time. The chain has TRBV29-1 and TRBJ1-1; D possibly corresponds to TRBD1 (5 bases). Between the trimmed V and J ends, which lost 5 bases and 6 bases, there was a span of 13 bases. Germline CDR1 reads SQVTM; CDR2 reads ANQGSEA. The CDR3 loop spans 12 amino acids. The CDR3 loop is CSVNEGVPEAFF. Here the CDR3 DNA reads TGCAGCGTTAACGAAGGGGTACCTGAAGCTTTCTTT. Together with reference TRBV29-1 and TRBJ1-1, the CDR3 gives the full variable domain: SAVISQKPSRDICQRGTSLTIQCQVDSQVTMMFWYRQQPGQSLTLIATANQGSEATYESGFVIDKFPISRPNLTFSTLTVSNMSPEDSSIYLCSVNEGVPEAFFGQGTRLTVV.

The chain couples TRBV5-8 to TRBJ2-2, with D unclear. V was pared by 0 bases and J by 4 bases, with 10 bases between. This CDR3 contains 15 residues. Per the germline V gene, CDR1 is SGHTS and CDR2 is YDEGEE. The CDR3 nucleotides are TGTGCCAGCAGCTTGGTTCTAGAGCCCACCGGGGAGCTGTTTTTT. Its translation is CASSLVLEPTGELFF.

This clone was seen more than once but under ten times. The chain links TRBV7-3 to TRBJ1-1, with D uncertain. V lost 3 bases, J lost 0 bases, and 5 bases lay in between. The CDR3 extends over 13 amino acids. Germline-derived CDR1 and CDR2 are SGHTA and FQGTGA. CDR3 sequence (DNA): TGTGCCAGCAGCTTTTCCCTGAACACTGAAGCTTTCTTT. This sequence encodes CASSFSLNTEAFF.

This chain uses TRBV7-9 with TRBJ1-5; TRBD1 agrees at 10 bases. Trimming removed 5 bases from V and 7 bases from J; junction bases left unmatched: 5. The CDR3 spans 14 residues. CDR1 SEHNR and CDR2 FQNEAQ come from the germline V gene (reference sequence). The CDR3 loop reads CASSGTGAAQPQHF. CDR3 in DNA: TGTGCCAGCAGCGGGACAGGGGCGGCGCAGCCCCAGCATTTT. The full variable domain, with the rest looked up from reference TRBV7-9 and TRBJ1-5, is DTGVSQNPRHKITKRGQNVTFRCDPISEHNRLYWYRQTLGQGPEFLTYFQNEAQLEKSRLLSDRFSAERPKGSFSTLEIQRTEQGDSAMYLCASSGTGAAQPQHFGDGTRLSIL.

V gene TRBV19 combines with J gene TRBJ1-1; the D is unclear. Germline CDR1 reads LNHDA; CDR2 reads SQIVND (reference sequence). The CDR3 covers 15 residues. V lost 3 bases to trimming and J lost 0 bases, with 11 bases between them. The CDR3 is CASSMRLGMNTEAFF. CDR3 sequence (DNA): TGTGCCAGTAGTATGAGATTGGGTATGAACACTGAAGCTTTCTTT.

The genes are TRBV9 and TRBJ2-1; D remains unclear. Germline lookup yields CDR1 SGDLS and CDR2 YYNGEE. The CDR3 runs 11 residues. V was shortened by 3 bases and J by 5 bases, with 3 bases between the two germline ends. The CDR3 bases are TGTGCCAGCAGCGGAAACAATGAGCAGTTCTTC. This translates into CASSGNNEQFF. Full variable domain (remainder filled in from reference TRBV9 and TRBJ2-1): DSGVTQTPKHLITATGQRVTLRCSPRSGDLSVYWYQQSLDQGLQFLIQYYNGEERAKGNILERFSAQQFPDLHSELNLSSLELGDSALYFCASSGNNEQFFGPGTRLTVL.

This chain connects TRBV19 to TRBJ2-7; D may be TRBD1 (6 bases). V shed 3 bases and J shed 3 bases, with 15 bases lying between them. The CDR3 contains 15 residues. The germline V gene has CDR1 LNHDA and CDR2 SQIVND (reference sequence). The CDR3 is CASSIGSGEYYEQYF. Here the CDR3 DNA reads TGTGCCAGTAGTATTGGATCAGGGGAGTACTACGAGCAGTACTTC.

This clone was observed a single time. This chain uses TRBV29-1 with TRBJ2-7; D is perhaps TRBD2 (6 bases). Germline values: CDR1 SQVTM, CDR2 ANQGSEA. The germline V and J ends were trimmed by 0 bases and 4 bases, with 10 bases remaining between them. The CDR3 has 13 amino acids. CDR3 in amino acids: CSVEDGRGYEQYF. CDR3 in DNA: TGCAGCGTTGAAGACGGGAGAGGTTACGAGCAGTACTTC.

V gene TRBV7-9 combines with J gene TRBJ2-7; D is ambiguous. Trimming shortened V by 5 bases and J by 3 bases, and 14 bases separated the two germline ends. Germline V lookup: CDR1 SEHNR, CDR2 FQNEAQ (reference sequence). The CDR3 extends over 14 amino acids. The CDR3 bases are TGTGCCAGCAGCCCTCCGCTACCGAACTACGAGCAGTACTTC. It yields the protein CASSPPLPNYEQYF. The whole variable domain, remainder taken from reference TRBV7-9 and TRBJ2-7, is DTGVSQNPRHKITKRGQNVTFRCDPISEHNRLYWYRQTLGQGPEFLTYFQNEAQLEKSRLLSDRFSAERPKGSFSTLEIQRTEQGDSAMYLCASSPPLPNYEQYFGPGTRLTVT.

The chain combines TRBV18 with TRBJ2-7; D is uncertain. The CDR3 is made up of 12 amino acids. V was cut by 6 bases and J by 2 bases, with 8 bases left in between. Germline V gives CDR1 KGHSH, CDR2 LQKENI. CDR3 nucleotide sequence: TGTGCCAGCTCGCCAAACGCCTACGAGCAGTACTTC. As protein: CASSPNAYEQYF.

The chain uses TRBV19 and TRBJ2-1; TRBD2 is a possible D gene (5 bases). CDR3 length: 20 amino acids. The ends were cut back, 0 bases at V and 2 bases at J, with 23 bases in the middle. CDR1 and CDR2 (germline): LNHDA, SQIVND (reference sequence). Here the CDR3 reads CASSIDSSRPPRVAYNEQFF. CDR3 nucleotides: TGTGCCAGTAGTATAGACTCTAGCAGACCCCCCCGGGTGGCCTACAATGAGCAGTTCTTC.

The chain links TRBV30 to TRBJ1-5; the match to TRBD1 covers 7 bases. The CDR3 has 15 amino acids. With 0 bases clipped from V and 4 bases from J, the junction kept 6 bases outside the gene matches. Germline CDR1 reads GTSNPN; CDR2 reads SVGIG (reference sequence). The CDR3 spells CAWSVMAGGNQPQHF. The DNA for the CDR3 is TGTGCCTGGAGTGTAATGGCAGGGGGAAATCAGCCCCAGCATTTT.

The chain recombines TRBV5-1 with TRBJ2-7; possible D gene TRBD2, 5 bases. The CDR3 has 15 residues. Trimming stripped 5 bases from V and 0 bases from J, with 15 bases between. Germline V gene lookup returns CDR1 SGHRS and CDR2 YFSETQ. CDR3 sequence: CASRYRGPSSYEQYF. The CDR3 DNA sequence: TGCGCCAGCAGGTATCGAGGGCCTAGCTCCTACGAGCAGTACTTC. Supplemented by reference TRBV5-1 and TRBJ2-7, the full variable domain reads KAGVTQTPRYLIKTRGQQVTLSCSPISGHRSVSWYQQTPGQGLQFLFEYFSETQRNKGNFPGRFSGRQFSNSRSEMNVSTLELGDSALYLCASRYRGPSSYEQYFGPGTRLTVT.

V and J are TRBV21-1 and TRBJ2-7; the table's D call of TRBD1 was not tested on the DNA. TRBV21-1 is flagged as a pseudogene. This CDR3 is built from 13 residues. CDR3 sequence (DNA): TGTGCCAGGCGGACACCCACGGGCAACGAGCAGTACTTC. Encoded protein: CARRTPTGNEQYF.

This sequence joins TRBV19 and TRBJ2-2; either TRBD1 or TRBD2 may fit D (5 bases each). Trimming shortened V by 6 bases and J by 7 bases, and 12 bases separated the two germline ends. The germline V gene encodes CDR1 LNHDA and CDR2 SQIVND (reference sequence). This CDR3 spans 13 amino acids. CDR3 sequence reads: CASRFRGGGELFF. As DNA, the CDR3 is TGTGCCAGTAGGTTCCGGGGCGGCGGGGAGCTGTTTTTT.

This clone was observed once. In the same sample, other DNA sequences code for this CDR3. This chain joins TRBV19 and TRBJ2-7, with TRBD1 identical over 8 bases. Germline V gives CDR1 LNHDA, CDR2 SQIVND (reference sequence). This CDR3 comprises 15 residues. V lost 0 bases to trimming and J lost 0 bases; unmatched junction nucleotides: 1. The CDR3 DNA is TGTGCCAGTAGTATAGAGACAGGGGTCTCCTACGAGCAGTACTTC. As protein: CASSIETGVSYEQYF. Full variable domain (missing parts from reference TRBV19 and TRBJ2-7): DGGITQSPKYLFRKEGQNVTLSCEQNLNHDAMYWYRQDPGQGLRLIYYSQIVNDFQKGDIAEGYSVSREKKESFPLTVTSAQKNPTAFYLCASSIETGVSYEQYFGPGTRLTVT.

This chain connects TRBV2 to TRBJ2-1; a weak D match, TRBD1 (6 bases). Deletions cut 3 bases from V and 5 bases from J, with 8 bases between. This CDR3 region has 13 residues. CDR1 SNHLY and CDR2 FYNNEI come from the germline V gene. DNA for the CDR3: TGTGCCAGCAGTGATGGGACAAACAATGAGCAGTTCTTC. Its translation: CASSDGTNNEQFF.

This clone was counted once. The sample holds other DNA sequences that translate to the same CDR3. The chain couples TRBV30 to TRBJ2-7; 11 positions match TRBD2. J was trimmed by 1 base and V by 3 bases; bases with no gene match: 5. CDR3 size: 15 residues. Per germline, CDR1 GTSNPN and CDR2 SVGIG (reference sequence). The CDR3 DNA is TGTGCCTGGAGCGAAGGACTAGCGGGTTCCTACGAGCAGTACTTC. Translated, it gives CAWSEGLAGSYEQYF.

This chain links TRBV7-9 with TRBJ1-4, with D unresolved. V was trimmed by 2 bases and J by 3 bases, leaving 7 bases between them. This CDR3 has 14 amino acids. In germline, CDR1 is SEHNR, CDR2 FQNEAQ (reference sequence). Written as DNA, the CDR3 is TGTGCCAGCAGCTTATTAGGGTCTAATGAAAAACTGTTTTTT. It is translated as CASSLLGSNEKLFF.

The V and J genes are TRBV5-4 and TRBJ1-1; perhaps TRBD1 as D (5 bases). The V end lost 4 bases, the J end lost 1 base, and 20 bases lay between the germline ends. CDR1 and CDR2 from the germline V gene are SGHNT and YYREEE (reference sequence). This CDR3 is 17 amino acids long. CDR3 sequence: CASSGHLPRDSNTEAFF. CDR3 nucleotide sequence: TGTGCCAGCAGCGGCCACCTGCCAAGGGACTCGAACACTGAAGCTTTCTTT.

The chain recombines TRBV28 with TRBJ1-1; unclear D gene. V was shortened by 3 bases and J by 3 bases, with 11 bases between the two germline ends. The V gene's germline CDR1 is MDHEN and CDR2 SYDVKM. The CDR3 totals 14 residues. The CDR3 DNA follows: TGTGCCAGCAGTTTTCGACTCAAGGACACTGAAGCTTTCTTT. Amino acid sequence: CASSFRLKDTEAFF.

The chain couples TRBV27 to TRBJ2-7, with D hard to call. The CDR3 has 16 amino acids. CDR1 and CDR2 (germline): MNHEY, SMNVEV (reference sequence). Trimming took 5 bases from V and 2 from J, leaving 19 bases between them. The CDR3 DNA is TGTGCCAGCAGTCCCCAGGTCCCGATCAGCCCCTACGAGCAGTACTTC. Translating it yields CASSPQVPISPYEQYF.

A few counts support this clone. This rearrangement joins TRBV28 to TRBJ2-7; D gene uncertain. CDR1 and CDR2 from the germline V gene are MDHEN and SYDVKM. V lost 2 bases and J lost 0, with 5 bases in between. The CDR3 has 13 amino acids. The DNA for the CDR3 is TGTGCCAGCAGTTTAGGCTACTCCTACGAGCAGTACTTC. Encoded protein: CASSLGYSYEQYF.

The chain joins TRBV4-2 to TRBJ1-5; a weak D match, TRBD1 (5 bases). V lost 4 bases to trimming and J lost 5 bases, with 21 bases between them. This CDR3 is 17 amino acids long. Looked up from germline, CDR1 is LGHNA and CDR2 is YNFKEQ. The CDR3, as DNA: TGTGCCAGCAGCCCGTACCTACCCATGGGGGGGGATCAGCCCCAGCATTTT. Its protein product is CASSPYLPMGGDQPQHF.

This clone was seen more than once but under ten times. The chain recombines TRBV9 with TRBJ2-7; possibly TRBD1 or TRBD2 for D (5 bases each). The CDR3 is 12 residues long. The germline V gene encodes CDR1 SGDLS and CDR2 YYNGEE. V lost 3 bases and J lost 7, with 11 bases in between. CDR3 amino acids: CASSDPRGEQYF. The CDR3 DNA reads TGTGCCAGCAGCGACCCGAGGGGTGAGCAGTACTTC.